The clone carrying this T cell receptor (beta chain) was recorded only once. The data are from a study of blood T cell repertoires in COVID-19. Turning to the study itself: The United States, Italy and Spain were the sources of the acute and convalescent COVID-19 samples.

This table comes from immunoSEQ multiplex PCR, and its TCRdb copy is limited to in-frame clones, with some not included. Of about 43,000 clones listed, about nine tenths were seen once; the top ten hold 8% to 9%. CDR1 is KGHSH and CDR2 is LQKENI in the germline V gene. The CDR3 length is 15 residues. V dropped 3 bases and J dropped 0; count of bases not matched to a gene: 0. Sample: peripheral blood. The receptor comes from a man between 60 and 75 years old with active COVID-19. This sequence joins TRBV18 and TRBJ2-1; 9 nucleotides line up with TRBD1. Written as DNA, the CDR3 is TGTGCCAGCTCACCGGGACAGGGCTCCTACAATGAGCAGTTCTTC. It yields the protein CASSPGQGSYNEQFF.